The TCR beta chain under discussion was sequenced for a study of blood T cell repertoires in COVID-19. Study overall: PBMCs, B-cell-depleted T cells, or T cells provided the cDNA or gDNA that made up the material.

Original handling: Estimation of nucleated cell counts relied on the amplification of reference gene primers. Sequencing used immunoSEQ multiplex PCR; TCRdb keeps in-frame clones, though not all of them. Clonal size and the V and J genes are those of that table, whereas D and trimming came from the DNA. The sample holds more than 200,000 clones, roughly 80% seen once. The sequenced sample was peripheral blood. The source of this sequence is a woman aged 80 or over with acute or convalescent COVID-19.

CDR3 protein: CASSLPGGTEAFF. The CDR3 DNA sequence: TGTGCCAGCAGTTTGCCGGGGGGAACTGAAGCTTTCTTT. The genes are TRBV27 and TRBJ1-1; perhaps TRBD1 as D (5 bases). The germline CDR1 and CDR2 sequences are MNHEY and SMNVEV (reference sequence). V was shortened by 3 bases and J by 5 bases, with 10 bases between the two germline ends. This CDR3 is 13 amino acids long.